This TCR beta chain was identified in a study of blood T cell repertoires in COVID-19. Overall study context: Sources were T cells, B-cell-depleted T cells, or PBMCs; the material itself was cDNA or gDNA.

Data came from immunoSEQ multiplex PCR; TCRdb stores just in-frame clones and leaves some out. The repertoire holds approximately 56,000 clones, with approximately 89% as singletons. Germline CDR1 reads ENHRY; CDR2 reads SYGVKD. V trimming: 5 bases; J trimming: 6 bases; junction bases outside the gene matches: 3. The CDR3 contains 12 residues. Sequenced: peripheral blood. The chain has TRBV10-3 and TRBJ2-7; TRBD1 matches 8 bases. The TCR originated in a man of 80 years or more with active or convalescent COVID-19. The CDR3 sequence: CAISLGQGEQYF. In DNA form, the CDR3 reads TGTGCCATCAGTCTCGGACAGGGCGAGCAGTACTTC.